This section outlines one TCR beta chain sequence together with its context. The sample comes from a study of shared T cell receptors in the human thymus. Germline CDR1 ENHRY, CDR2 SYGVKD. Between the trimmed V and J ends, which lost 3 bases and 0 bases, there was a span of 14 bases. The CDR3 is made up of 16 amino acids. Assay: immunoSEQ multiplex PCR; the TCRdb copy retains only in-frame clones and omits some. The table lists hundreds of thousands of clones, roughly 86% of them singletons. These data were also filed under a second study, of human thymus T cells. Per that study: Thymic material originated from resections removed in the course of corrective heart surgery. Gene usage (both V and J) appeared biased in thymic and blood repertoires. Related research described strongly overlapping thymic repertoires in unrelated people.

The V gene is TRBV10-3, the J gene TRBJ1-1, with D perhaps matching TRBD1 (6 bases). This TCR was recovered from a boy less than two years old with a congenital heart defect. Sequences were obtained from thymocytes. This CDR3 reads CAISDLGARVNTEAFF. DNA of the CDR3: TGTGCCATCAGTGACCTGGGGGCGCGGGTGAACACTGAAGCTTTCTTT.